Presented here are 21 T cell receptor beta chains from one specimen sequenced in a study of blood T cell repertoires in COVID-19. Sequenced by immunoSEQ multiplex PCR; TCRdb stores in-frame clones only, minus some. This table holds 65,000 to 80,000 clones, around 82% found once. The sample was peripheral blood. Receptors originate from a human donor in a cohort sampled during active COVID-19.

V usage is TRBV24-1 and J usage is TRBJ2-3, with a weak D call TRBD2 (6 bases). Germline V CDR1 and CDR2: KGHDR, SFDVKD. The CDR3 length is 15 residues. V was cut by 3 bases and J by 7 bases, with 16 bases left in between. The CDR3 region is CATSDIKTSLNTQYF. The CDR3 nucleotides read TGTGCCACCAGTGATATCAAGACTAGTCTCAATACGCAGTATTTT.

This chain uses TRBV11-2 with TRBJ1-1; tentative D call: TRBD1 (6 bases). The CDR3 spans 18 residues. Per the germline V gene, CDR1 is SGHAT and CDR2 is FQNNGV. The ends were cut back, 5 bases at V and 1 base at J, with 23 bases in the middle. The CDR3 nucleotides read TGTGCCAGCAGCCCACGAGCCGTAGGGGGGGCGAAGAACACTGAAGCTTTCTTT. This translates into CASSPRAVGGAKNTEAFF.

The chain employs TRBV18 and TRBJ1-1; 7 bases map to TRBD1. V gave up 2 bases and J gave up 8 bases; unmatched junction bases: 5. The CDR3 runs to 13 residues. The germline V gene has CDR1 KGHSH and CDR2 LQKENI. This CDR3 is CASSPSRDREAFF. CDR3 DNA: TGTGCCAGCTCACCATCCCGGGACAGAGAAGCTTTCTTT.

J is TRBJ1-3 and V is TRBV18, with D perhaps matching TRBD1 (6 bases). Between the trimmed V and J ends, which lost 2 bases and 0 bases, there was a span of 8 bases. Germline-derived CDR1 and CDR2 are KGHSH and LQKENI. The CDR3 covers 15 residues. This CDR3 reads CASSPDRNSGNTIYF. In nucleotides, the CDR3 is TGTGCCAGCTCACCAGACAGGAACTCTGGAAACACCATATATTTT.

The CDR3 is CASSPRDSHQPQHF. For the CDR3, the DNA is TGTGCCAGCTCACCGAGAGACAGTCATCAGCCCCAGCATTTT. V and J are TRBV18 and TRBJ1-5; the D gene is possibly TRBD1 (5 bases). V was cut by 3 bases and J by 5 bases, with 11 bases left in between. CDR3 length: 14 amino acids. Germline values: CDR1 KGHSH, CDR2 LQKENI.

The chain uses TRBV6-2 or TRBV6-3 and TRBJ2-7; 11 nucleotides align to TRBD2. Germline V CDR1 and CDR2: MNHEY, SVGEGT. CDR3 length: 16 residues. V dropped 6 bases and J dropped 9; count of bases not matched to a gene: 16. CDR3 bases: TGTGCCAGCAGCCTACCGGGACTAGCGGATCTACGTGGGCAGTACTTC. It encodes CASSLPGLADLRGQYF.

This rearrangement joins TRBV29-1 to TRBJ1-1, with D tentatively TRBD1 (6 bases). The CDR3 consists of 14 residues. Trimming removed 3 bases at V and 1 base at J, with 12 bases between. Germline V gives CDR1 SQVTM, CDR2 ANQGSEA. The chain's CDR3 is CSVDEGGKNTEAFF. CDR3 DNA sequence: TGCAGCGTTGACGAGGGGGGGAAGAACACTGAAGCTTTCTTT.

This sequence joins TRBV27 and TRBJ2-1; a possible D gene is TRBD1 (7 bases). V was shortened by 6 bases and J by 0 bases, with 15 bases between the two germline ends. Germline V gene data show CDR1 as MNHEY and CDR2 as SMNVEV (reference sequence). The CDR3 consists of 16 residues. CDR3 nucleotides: TGTGCCAGCAGCGCAGGGGGGACACACTCCTACAATGAGCAGTTCTTC. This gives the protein CASSAGGTHSYNEQFF.

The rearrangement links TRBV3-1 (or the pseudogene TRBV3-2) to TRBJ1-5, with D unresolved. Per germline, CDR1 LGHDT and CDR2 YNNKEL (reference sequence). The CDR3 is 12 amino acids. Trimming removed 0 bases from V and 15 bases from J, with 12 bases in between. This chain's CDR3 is CASSQEGGLLHF. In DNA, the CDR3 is TGTGCCAGCAGCCAAGAGGGAGGGTTACTGCATTTT.

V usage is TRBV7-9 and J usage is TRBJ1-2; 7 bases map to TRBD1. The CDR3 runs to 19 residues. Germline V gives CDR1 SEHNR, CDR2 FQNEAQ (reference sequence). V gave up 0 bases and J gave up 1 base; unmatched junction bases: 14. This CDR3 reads CASSLAKSGRTGINYGYTF. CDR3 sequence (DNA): TGTGCCAGCAGCTTAGCGAAAAGCGGTAGGACAGGAATTAACTATGGCTACACCTTC.

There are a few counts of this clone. Written as DNA, the CDR3 is TGTGCCAGCAGCCCCGTAGCGGGTTCTTACGAGCAGTACTTC. Translated, it gives CASSPVAGSYEQYF. The rearrangement joins TRBV7-2 to TRBJ2-7; 7 bases match TRBD2. The CDR3 covers 14 residues. Germline CDR1 reads SGHTA; CDR2 reads FQGNSA. After removal of 5 bases from V and 4 bases from J, the junction contained 8 bases not matched to a gene. Supplemented by reference TRBV7-2 and TRBJ2-7, the full variable domain reads GAGVSQSPSNKVTEKGKDVELRCDPISGHTALYWYRQSLGQGLEFLIYFQGNSAPDKSGLPSDRFSAERTGGSVSTLTIQRTQQEDSAVYLCASSPVAGSYEQYFGPGTRLTVT.

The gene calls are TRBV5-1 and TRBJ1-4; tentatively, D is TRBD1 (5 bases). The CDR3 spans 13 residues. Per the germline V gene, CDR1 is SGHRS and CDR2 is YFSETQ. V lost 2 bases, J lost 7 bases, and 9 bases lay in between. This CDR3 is CASSFQGGEKLFF. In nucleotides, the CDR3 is TGCGCCAGCAGCTTCCAGGGTGGTGAAAAACTGTTTTTT.

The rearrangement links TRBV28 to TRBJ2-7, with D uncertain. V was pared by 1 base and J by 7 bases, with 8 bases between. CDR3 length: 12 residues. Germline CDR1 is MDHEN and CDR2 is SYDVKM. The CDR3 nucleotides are TGTGCCAGCAGTTTATCTGTCAGGGAGCAGTACTTC. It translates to CASSLSVREQYF.

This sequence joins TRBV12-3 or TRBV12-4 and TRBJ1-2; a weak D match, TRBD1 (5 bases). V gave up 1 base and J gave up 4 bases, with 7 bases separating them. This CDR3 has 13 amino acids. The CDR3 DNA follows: TGTGCCAGCAGTTTAGGGGGCGGCTATGGCTACACCTTC. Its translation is CASSLGGGYGYTF.

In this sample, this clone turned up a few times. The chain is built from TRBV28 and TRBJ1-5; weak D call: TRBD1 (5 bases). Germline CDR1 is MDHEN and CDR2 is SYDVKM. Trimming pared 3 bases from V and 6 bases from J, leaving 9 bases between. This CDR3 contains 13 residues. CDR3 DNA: TGTGCCAGCAGTTTGGGAGGGGTTCAGCCCCAGCATTTT. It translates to CASSLGGVQPQHF.

CDR3 nucleotide sequence: TGTGCCAGCAGCTCCAGACTAGCTGGGACAGATACGCAGTATTTT. Translation: CASSSRLAGTDTQYF. This chain links TRBV5-4 with TRBJ2-3; TRBD2 matches at 7 bases. CDR1 SGHNT and CDR2 YYREEE come from the germline V gene (reference sequence). The CDR3 loop spans 15 amino acids. Trimming at V came to 3 bases and at J to 3 bases, leaving 7 bases not matched to a gene.

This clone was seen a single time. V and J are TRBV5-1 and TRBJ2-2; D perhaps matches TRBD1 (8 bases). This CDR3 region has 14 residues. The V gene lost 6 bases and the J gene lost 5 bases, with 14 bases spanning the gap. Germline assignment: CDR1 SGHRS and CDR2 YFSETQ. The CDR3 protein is CASTAQGGTGELFF. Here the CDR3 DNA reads TGCGCCAGCACCGCACAGGGGGGGACCGGGGAGCTGTTTTTT.

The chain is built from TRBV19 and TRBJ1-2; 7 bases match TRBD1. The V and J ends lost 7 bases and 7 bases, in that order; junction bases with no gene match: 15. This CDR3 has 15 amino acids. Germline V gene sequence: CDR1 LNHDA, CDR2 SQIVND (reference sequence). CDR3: CASTPDRDPRLGYTF. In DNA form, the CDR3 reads TGTGCCAGTACCCCAGACAGGGACCCCCGTCTTGGCTACACCTTC.

The CDR3 sequence: CASRPGGATGELFF. The CDR3 DNA sequence: TGCGCCAGCCGCCCGGGGGGAGCTACCGGGGAGCTGTTTTTT. The chain joins TRBV10-1 to TRBJ2-2; the match to TRBD2 covers 7 bases. Germline lookup yields CDR1 WNHNN and CDR2 SYGVQD (reference sequence). The CDR3 is made up of 14 amino acids. V dropped 8 bases and J dropped 5; count of bases not matched to a gene: 8.

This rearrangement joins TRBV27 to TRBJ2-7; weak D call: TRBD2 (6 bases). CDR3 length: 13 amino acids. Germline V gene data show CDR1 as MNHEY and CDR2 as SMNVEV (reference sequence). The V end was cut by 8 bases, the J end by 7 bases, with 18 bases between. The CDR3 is CASSRDWAGEQYF. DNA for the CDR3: TGTGCCAGCTCCCGGGACTGGGCGGGTGAGCAGTACTTC.

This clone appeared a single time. The CDR3 region is CASSLARSGETQYF. CDR3 nucleotide sequence: TGCGCCAGCAGTCTAGCCCGGAGCGGAGAGACCCAGTACTTC. This sequence joins TRBV5-1 and TRBJ2-5, with D possibly being TRBD2 (5 bases). This CDR3 region has 14 residues. The germline V gene encodes CDR1 SGHRS and CDR2 YFSETQ. V lost 5 bases, J lost 4 bases, and 15 bases lay in between. Using reference TRBV5-1 and TRBJ2-5 for the parts outside the CDR3, the full variable domain is KAGVTQTPRYLIKTRGQQVTLSCSPISGHRSVSWYQQTPGQGLQFLFEYFSETQRNKGNFPGRFSGRQFSNSRSEMNVSTLELGDSALYLCASSLARSGETQYFGPGTRLLVL.